Given below is one TCR beta chain in context. The junction does not match germline at one end; this may be a read error. Original processing notes: Scientists estimated how many nucleated cells there were by amplifying reference gene primers. The protocol was immunoSEQ multiplex PCR, while the TCRdb copy is restricted to in-frame clones and leaves out a portion. For V, J and clone size, that table is used; D and trimming come from the DNA. Of under 140,000 clones in the sample, approximately 68% were seen once. This sample is drawn from a study of blood T cell repertoires in COVID-19. Study-level background: Acute and convalescent COVID-19 samples came from the United States, Italy and Spain. In each case, the material was cDNA or gDNA derived from T cells, B-cell-depleted T cells, or PBMCs.

Germline values: CDR1 LGHDT, CDR2 YNNKEL (reference sequence). The CDR3 contains 15 residues. This rearrangement joins TRBV3-1 (or the pseudogene TRBV3-2) to TRBJ1-1; TRBD1 agrees at 7 bases. This sequence originates from a woman aged 55-70 years with acute or convalescent COVID-19. Sequenced sample: peripheral blood. The CDR3 DNA reads TGTGCCAGCACCCAAAGACAGGGATCCCGCACCGAAGCTTTCTTT. This sequence encodes CASTQRQGSRTEAFF.